This T cell receptor (beta chain) came from a study of cytomegalovirus exposure and HLA in healthy donors. About the study: Among about 179 million T cells, an earlier analysis found 117 million unique TCR beta sequences. Findings and caveats of the study: Published work reported that the classifier diagnosed cytomegalovirus status with high specificity and sensitivity. The likely origin of a cluster of highly shared sequence variants was a sequencing artifact. In a later analysis, a genetic analysis reported fewer productive-TCR N-insertions in an Asian-associated ancestry cluster than the cohort average.

This CDR3 has 14 residues. The junction had 5 bases not matched to a gene; V was cut back by 4 bases and J by 2 bases. Germline V lookup: CDR1 SGHVS, CDR2 FNYEAQ. Amplification used 60 Vbeta primers and 13 Jbeta primers. Measured with immunoSEQ multiplex PCR; TCRdb has only the in-frame clones, and not every one. Of about 170,000 clones in the sample, about four fifths were seen once. A note on this clone: What it binds is not known.

This TCR derives from a male donor in good health and CMV-seronegative. Sequencing was done on a sample of PBMCs. This chain connects TRBV7-6 to TRBJ2-7; 7 nucleotides match TRBD1. The chain's CDR3 is CASSSDRAPYEQYF. The CDR3 nucleotides are TGTGCCAGCAGCTCCGACAGGGCCCCCTACGAGCAGTACTTC.